Shown below are 8 T cell receptor beta chains from a single sample sequenced in a study of PD-L1 blockade in urothelial cancer. The protocol was immunoSEQ multiplex PCR, while the TCRdb copy is restricted to in-frame clones and leaves out a portion. The sample lists 83,000 or so clones; around four fifths were seen once. Described time point: peripheral blood 6 weeks after treatment start. The input for sequencing was PBMCs, taken around atezolizumab (anti-PD-L1) treatment. The receptors were gathered from a man between 65 and 80 years old with urothelial cancer.

In this sample, this clone turned up a few times. The CDR3 DNA reads TGTGCCAGCGGACAGGGGTACGAGCAGTACTTC. It is translated as CASGQGYEQYF. The V call is TRBV25-1, the J call TRBJ2-7; the match to TRBD1 covers 9 bases. V shed 8 bases, J shed 4 bases, and the junction held 0 bases outside the gene matches. Looked up from germline, CDR1 is MGHDK and CDR2 is SYGVNS. The CDR3 has 11 amino acids.

The genes are TRBV29-1 and TRBJ2-7, with D possibly TRBD1 on 5 matching bases. In germline, CDR1 is SQVTM, CDR2 ANQGSEA. The CDR3 sequence is 13 residues long. Between the trimmed V and J ends, which lost 5 bases and 6 bases, there was a span of 17 bases. CDR3 region: CSVSQGIFSEQYF. The DNA for the CDR3 is TGCAGCGTTTCTCAGGGTATTTTCTCCGAGCAGTACTTC.

The V call is TRBV7-2, the J call TRBJ2-2; D is possibly TRBD1 (6 bases). The CDR3 spans 15 residues. Trimming pared 5 bases from V and 6 bases from J, leaving 16 bases between. CDR1 is SGHTA and CDR2 is FQGNSA in the germline V gene. CDR3 DNA sequence: TGTGCCAGCAGCCAGGGGTGGGGATACGCCGGGGAGCTGTTTTTT. This codes for CASSQGWGYAGELFF. The complete variable domain, with remaining parts taken from reference TRBV7-2 and TRBJ2-2, reads GAGVSQSPSNKVTEKGKDVELRCDPISGHTALYWYRQSLGQGLEFLIYFQGNSAPDKSGLPSDRFSAERTGGSVSTLTIQRTQQEDSAVYLCASSQGWGYAGELFFGEGSRLTVL.

V gene TRBV7-2 combines with J gene TRBJ2-1, with a weak D call TRBD1 (6 bases). Per the germline V gene, CDR1 is SGHTA and CDR2 is FQGNSA. The CDR3 covers 17 residues. Between the trimmed V and J ends, which lost 4 bases and 8 bases, there was a span of 24 bases. The CDR3 coding sequence is TGTGCCAGCAGCTCGGGACAAGTTTTAGGGATGGGCGATGAGCAGTTCTTC. It yields the protein CASSSGQVLGMGDEQFF.

The chain uses TRBV6-1 and TRBJ2-1; TRBD2 is a possible D gene (5 bases). Looked up from germline, CDR1 is MNHNS and CDR2 is SASEGT. Trimming pared 5 bases from V and 4 bases from J, leaving 15 bases between. This CDR3 is 15 amino acids long. As DNA, the CDR3 is TGTGCCAGCAGTCCGGAAGCGGACCGATACAATGAGCAGTTCTTC. As protein: CASSPEADRYNEQFF.

The rearrangement links TRBV27 to TRBJ1-5; maybe TRBD1 (6 bases). V lost 6 bases and J lost 0, with 15 bases in between. Germline V gene sequence: CDR1 MNHEY, CDR2 SMNVEV (reference sequence). The CDR3 runs to 16 residues. For the CDR3, the DNA is TGTGCCAGCAGCCCGATCGACAGGTATAGCAATCAGCCCCAGCATTTT. It translates to CASSPIDRYSNQPQHF.

This clone showed up just once. The V call is TRBV7-2, the J call TRBJ1-4; no clear D gene. The germline V and J ends were trimmed by 1 base and 8 bases, with 11 bases remaining between them. CDR1 is SGHTA and CDR2 is FQGNSA in the germline V gene. This CDR3 has 14 amino acids. The CDR3 here is CASSLDLAPEKLFF. CDR3 sequence (DNA): TGTGCCAGCAGCTTAGATCTGGCCCCGGAAAAACTGTTTTTT.

In the case of this clone: In the same sample, other DNA sequences code for this CDR3. This chain uses TRBV7-9 with TRBJ2-7; 7 bases agree with TRBD1. The CDR3 covers 13 residues. Germline CDR1 and CDR2: SEHNR and FQNEAQ (reference sequence). Trimming took 6 bases from V and 0 from J; bases not matched to a gene: 2. The CDR3 loop reads CASSRDSSYEQYF. CDR3 coding DNA: TGTGCCAGCAGTCGGGACAGCTCCTACGAGCAGTACTTC. The whole variable domain, filled in from reference TRBV7-9 and TRBJ2-7, reads DTGVSQNPRHKITKRGQNVTFRCDPISEHNRLYWYRQTLGQGPEFLTYFQNEAQLEKSRLLSDRFSAERPKGSFSTLEIQRTEQGDSAMYLCASSRDSSYEQYFGPGTRLTVT.